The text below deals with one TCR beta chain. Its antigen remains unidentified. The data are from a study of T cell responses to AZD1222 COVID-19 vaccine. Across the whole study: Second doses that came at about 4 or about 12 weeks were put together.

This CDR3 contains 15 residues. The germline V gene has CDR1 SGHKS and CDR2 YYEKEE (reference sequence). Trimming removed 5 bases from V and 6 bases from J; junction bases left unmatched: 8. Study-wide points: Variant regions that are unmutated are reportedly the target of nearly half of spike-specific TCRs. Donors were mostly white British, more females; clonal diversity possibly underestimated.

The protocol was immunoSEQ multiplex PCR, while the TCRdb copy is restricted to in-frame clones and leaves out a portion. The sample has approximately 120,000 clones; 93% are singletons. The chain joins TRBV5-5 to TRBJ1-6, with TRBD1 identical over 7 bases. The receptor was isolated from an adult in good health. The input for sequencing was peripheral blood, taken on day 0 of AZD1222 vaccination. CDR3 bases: TGTGCCAGCAGAAACCTTGGACAGGCTAATTCACCCCTCCACTTT. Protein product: CASRNLGQANSPLHF.